This TCR beta chain was profiled in a study of T cell responses to AZD1222 COVID-19 vaccine (dated by TCRdb to the early 2020s). As for the study more broadly: TCR sequencing was performed for 230 to 250 trial participants, of whom some 200 were given two doses of AZD1222 and roughly 25 were given two doses of MenACWY control vaccine. Enrollment into the trials was organized by age into subgroups of 18-55, 56-69 and 70-plus years, and those subgroups contained about 160, 30 and 59 TCR-sequenced participants, respectively.

A note on this clone: Its antigen remains unidentified. No per-base quality is available; no much larger clone lies one base away.

The time point label here, explained by the study, means: about 28 days (+/-7) after the second vaccine dose. AZD1222 recipients with second doses at about 4 weeks or about 12 weeks were pooled, because spike-specific TCR depth and breadth did not differ between schedules. Vaccinee samples were obtained from the UK trials COV001 and COV002, which included a single-blind randomized controlled phase 2/3 trial of AZD1222 (ChAdOx1 nCoV-19) in healthy adults. For TCRbeta chain sequencing, PBMC samples were collected from trial participants at day 0 and at day 28 after the second dose. The germline V end is reduced by 2 bases and the J end by 6 bases; junction bases left unmatched: 8. Reading the germline V gene (reference sequence) gives CDR1 LGHDT and CDR2 YNNKEL. The CDR3 measures 15 amino acids from cysteine to phenylalanine. The sequence is cut down to CDR3 DNA, 45 bases in frame from base 1. Overall study outcomes, separate from this receptor: Participants were mostly white British, with more females than males. The authors suggested clonal diversity may have been underestimated. No day 14 peak-response samples were available, so repertoires were characterized only after the peak T cell response. Conclusions about previously exposed vaccinees are limited because only five to seven AZD1222 recipients were SARS-CoV-2 seropositive at baseline. The 56-69-year group was small, and its depth increase did not reach significance, likely because of low power. Reportedly, almost half of the unique spike-specific TCRs recognized epitopes lying outside the regions that are mutated in the B.1.351 and B.1.1.7 variants. After two AZD1222 doses, spike-specific TCR breadth and depth were significantly higher than at day 0 and than in MenACWY recipients. Vaccine-associated CD4 TCRs spanned the whole spike protein, with dominant responses in regions 160-218 and 743-854.

The CDR3 regions of human TCRbeta chains were analyzed by immunosequencing. Processing in the source paper ran as follows. Repertoire TCRs were matched against a reference library of SARS-CoV-2-specific TCRs generated with the MIRA antigen-specificity platform. Breadth was defined as the fraction of unique TCRs that were SARS-CoV-2-associated, and depth was defined as the fraction of total T cells that were SARS-CoV-2-associated. Using the MIRA data, each spike-specific TCR was mapped to the spike region that the TCR reacts to and placed in a CD4 or CD8 class. Log10-transformed breadth and depth values were compared by one-way ANOVA with Sidak's multiple comparisons tests. TCRdb provides this immuneACCESS table in a form limited to in-frame rearrangements. Some clones are lacking; in checked studies, under half of them reflect an unresolved V gene, and why the rest are absent is not known. The V and J calls and clone size come from that table; D and trimming were worked out from the DNA. The sample table holds roughly 150,000 clones, of which roughly nine tenths were seen once. The leading ten clones occupy more than 0.9% of the sample.

The chain was built from TRBV3-1 (or the pseudogene TRBV3-2) and TRBJ2-3; 7 junctional bases match TRBD2. This receptor was obtained from an adult who received the AZD1222 COVID-19 vaccine. The starting material was peripheral blood, obtained 28 days after the second AZD1222 dose. The CDR3 region has the sequence CASSQMSGGEDTQYF. The nucleotide sequence is TGTGCCAGCAGCCAAATGTCGGGAGGCGAGGATACGCAGTATTTT.